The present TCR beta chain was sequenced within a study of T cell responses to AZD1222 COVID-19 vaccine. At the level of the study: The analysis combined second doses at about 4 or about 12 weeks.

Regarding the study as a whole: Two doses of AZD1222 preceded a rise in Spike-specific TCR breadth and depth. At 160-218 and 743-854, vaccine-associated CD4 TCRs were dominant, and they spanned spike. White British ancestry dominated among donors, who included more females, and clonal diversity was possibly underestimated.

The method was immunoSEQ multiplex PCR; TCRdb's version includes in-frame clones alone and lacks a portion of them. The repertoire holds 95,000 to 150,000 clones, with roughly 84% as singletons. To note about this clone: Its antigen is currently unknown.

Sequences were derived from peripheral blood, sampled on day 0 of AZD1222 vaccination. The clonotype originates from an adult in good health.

The CDR3 nucleotides are TGTGCCAGTAGTATCCTCAACACATGGGCGAGAGCTTTCTTT. This encodes CASSILNTWARAFF. This chain connects TRBV19 to TRBJ1-1; D uncertain. The length of the CDR3 is 14 residues. Trimming shortened V by 3 bases and J by 10 bases, and 18 bases separated the two germline ends. CDR1 LNHDA and CDR2 SQIVND come from the germline V gene (reference sequence).